The 18 T cell receptor beta chains given below trace back to one sample, sequenced in a study of T cell clonality in common variable immunodeficiency (dated by TCRdb to between 2014 and 2016). The full study reports these points: CVID TCRbeta sequences reportedly showed fewer deletions and N-nucleotide insertions and lacked highly modified clones with 13 or more V deletions.

Which antigens these TCRs recognize remains unknown. The library came from the immunoSEQ multiplex PCR assay. TCRdb mirrors the immuneACCESS table, restricted to in-frame sequences. Some clones are absent from its copies; in checked studies, under half trace to an unresolved V gene, and the reason for the others is unknown. With about 25,000 clones recorded, this sample contains no clone counted only once. The ten top clones hold 4% of the sample. Sequencing input: peripheral blood mononuclear cells. Receptors were obtained from a human donor with common variable immunodeficiency.

This clone was recorded a few times. Partial CDR3 DNA: TGTGCCAGCAGCTTATGGCAGGGGGACACCGGGGAG. This encodes CASSLWQGDTGE. The whole CDR3 protein is CASSLWQGDTGELFF. The J gene is TRBJ2-2, the V gene TRBV11-2; 7 bases match TRBD1. With the read ending 3 residues before the CDR3 end, the germline J gene is used to fill in that end. Germline CDR1 is SGHAT and CDR2 is FQNNGV. This CDR3 is 15 amino acids long. The trim removed 2 bases at V and 3 bases at J, leaving 3 bases unmatched. Full variable domain (outside the CDR3, taken from reference TRBV11-2 and TRBJ2-2): EAGVAQSPRYKIIEKRQSVAFWCNPISGHATLYWYQQILGQGPKLLIQFQNNGVVDDSQLPKDRFSAERLKGVDSTLKIQPAKLEDSAVYLCASSLWQGDTGELFFGEGSRLTVL.

This clone was detected a few times. The read falls 3 residues short of the CDR3 end, and the missing part is taken from the germline J gene. J is TRBJ2-5 and V is TRBV6-1; tentatively, D is TRBD1 or TRBD2 (5 bases each). The CDR3 sequence is 13 residues long. The V end lost 4 bases, the J end lost 2 bases, and 8 bases lay between the germline ends. From germline, CDR1 is MNHNS and CDR2 SASEGT. The CDR3 here is CASSGGEQETQYF. The DNA read from the CDR3 is TGTGCCAGCAGTGGAGGGGAACAAGAGACC.

CDR3 region: CASSLGTSGTSFYEQYF. The part of the CDR3 DNA that was read is TGTGCCAGCAGCTTAGGAACTTCCGGGACTAGCTTCTACGAG. V usage is TRBV7-6 and J usage is TRBJ2-7; 9 bases are a match to TRBD2. With the read ending 3 residues before the CDR3 end, the germline J gene is used to fill in that end. V trimming: 1 base; J trimming: 3 bases; junction bases outside the gene matches: 10. This CDR3 spans 17 amino acids. Germline V gives CDR1 SGHVS, CDR2 FNYEAQ.

This clone was picked up a small number of times. The CDR3 is cut off 3 residues early in the read; its end comes from the germline J gene. The rearrangement uses TRBV7-3 and TRBJ2-2; 9 bases agree with TRBD1. This CDR3 spans 17 amino acids. V trimming: 0 bases; J trimming: 7 bases; junction bases outside the gene matches: 9. Germline-derived CDR1 and CDR2 are SGHTA and FQGTGA. The CDR3: CASSLTLTGTGNGELFF. The DNA read from the CDR3 is TGTGCCAGCAGCTTAACCCTCACCGGGACAGGGAACGGGGAG. The entire variable domain, with the rest obtained from reference TRBV7-3 and TRBJ2-2, is as follows: GAGVSQTPSNKVTEKGKYVELRCDPISGHTALYWYRQSLGQGPEFLIYFQGTGAADDSGLPNDRFFAVRPEGSVSTLKIQRTERGDSAVYLCASSLTLTGTGNGELFFGEGSRLTVL.

This clone was detected many times. The observed sequence ends 3 residues before the CDR3 terminus, with the missing tail filled in from the germline J gene. V usage is TRBV7-3 and J usage is TRBJ2-1, with 9 positions matching TRBD2. This CDR3 region has 15 residues. CDR1 is SGHTA, CDR2 FQGTGA, per germline. After removal of 2 bases from V and 6 bases from J, the junction contained 5 bases not matched to a gene. The CDR3: CASSLLREGGNEQFF. The CDR3 DNA, read in part, is TGTGCCAGCAGCTTATTGCGGGAGGGAGGCAATGAG.

In this sample, this clone is medium-sized. The observed sequence ends 3 residues before the CDR3 terminus, with the missing tail filled in from the germline J gene. The chain joins TRBV12-5 to TRBJ2-2; D is uncertain. The germline V gene has CDR1 LGHNT and CDR2 FRNRAP. The CDR3 has 12 residues. Trimming pared 6 bases from V and 4 bases from J, leaving 6 bases between. CDR3 DNA (partial): TGTGCTAGTGGGGCAACCACCGGGGAG. It codes for CASGATTGE. The full CDR3 protein is CASGATTGELFF. Looking up the rest from reference TRBV12-5 and TRBJ2-2 gives the full variable domain: DARVTQTPRHKVTEMGQEVTMRCQPILGHNTVFWYRQTMMQGLELLAYFRNRAPLDDSGMPKDRFSAEMPDATLATLKIQPSEPRDSAVYFCASGATTGELFFGEGSRLTVL.

This clone was found many times. The read ends 3 residues early relative to the CDR3; the germline J gene fills the gap. V is TRBV19 and J is TRBJ2-1, with TRBD2 matching 10 bases. Germline loops: CDR1 LNHDA, CDR2 SQIVND (reference sequence). The V and J ends lost 6 bases and 3 bases, in that order; junction bases with no gene match: 8. This CDR3 has 16 residues. The CDR3 sequence: CASSDRGLAVYNEQFF. CDR3 bases read: TGTGCCAGTAGCGACCGAGGACTAGCGGTCTACAATGAG.

This clone showed up many times. The sequence runs out 3 residues before the end of the CDR3; the remainder is reconstructed from the germline J gene. The gene calls are TRBV20-1 and TRBJ2-6, with a possible D match to TRBD1 (6 bases). CDR3 length: 19 residues. Trimming removed 0 bases from V and 0 bases from J, with 18 bases in between. Germline CDR1 DFQATT, CDR2 SNEGSKA (reference sequence). CDR3 bases read: TGCAGTGCTAGAGATATAACGAGACAGGTCTACTCTGGGGCCAACGTC. It specifies CSARDITRQVYSGANV. The entire CDR3 is CSARDITRQVYSGANVLTF.

This clone is termed medium-sized (0.01 to 0.1%). CDR3 DNA, as far as it was read: TGTGCCAGCAGTGATGGGGCCGAG. Its translation: CASSDGAE. The entire CDR3 sequence reads CASSDGAEQYF. This sequence joins TRBV6-1 and TRBJ2-7; the D gene is possibly TRBD1 (5 bases). The sequence runs out 3 residues before the end of the CDR3; the remainder is reconstructed from the germline J gene. This CDR3 contains 11 residues. V lost 3 bases and J 6 bases, leaving 6 bases between the germline ends. The germline CDR1 and CDR2 sequences are MNHNS and SASEGT.

Worth noting for this clone: Coverage ceases 3 residues before the CDR3 finishes, and the germline J gene fills in the end. The gene calls are TRBV19 and TRBJ1-6; possible D gene TRBD1, 6 bases. V was cut by 3 bases and J by 9 bases, with 15 bases left in between. This CDR3 spans 15 amino acids. Germline CDR1 reads LNHDA; CDR2 reads SQIVND (reference sequence). CDR3 sequence: CASSIEGHVSSPLHF. The sequenced CDR3 bases are TGTGCCAGTAGTATCGAGGGACATGTTTCTTCACCC.

About this clone itself: The observed sequence ends 3 residues before the CDR3 terminus, with the missing tail filled in from the germline J gene. V usage is TRBV2 and J usage is TRBJ2-7; 8 bases match TRBD1. Germline V gene data show CDR1 as SNHLY and CDR2 as FYNNEI. There are 16 residues in the CDR3. With 7 bases clipped from V and 3 bases from J, the junction kept 14 bases outside the gene matches. The CDR3 reads CASMDRASPSFYEQYF. The CDR3 DNA, read in part, is TGTGCCAGCATGGACAGGGCCAGCCCTTCATTCTACGAG.

In its sample, this clone was seen many times. The observed sequence ends 3 residues before the CDR3 terminus, with the missing tail filled in from the germline J gene. J is TRBJ1-2 and V is TRBV5-4, with D possibly matching TRBD1 (6 bases). Germline lookup yields CDR1 SGHNT and CDR2 YYREEE (reference sequence). CDR3 length equals 14 residues. V lost 1 base to trimming and J lost 2 bases, with 9 bases between them. CDR3 sequence: CASSLQGTNYGYTF. Incomplete CDR3 DNA: TGTGCCAGCAGCTTGCAGGGGACCAACTATGGC.

The table lists this clone with a few counts. The read terminates 3 residues before the CDR3 end, so the remaining end is supplied by the germline J gene. V and J are TRBV2 and TRBJ2-3; TRBD2 agrees at 8 bases. The J segment lost 4 bases and the V segment lost 3 bases, leaving 6 bases of the junction unmatched. Germline lookup yields CDR1 SNHLY and CDR2 FYNNEI. This CDR3 is built from 15 residues. The sequenced CDR3 bases are TGTGCCAGCAGTGACACCGGGACTAGAGCAGATACG. Encoded protein: CASSDTGTRADT. The full CDR3 sequence reads CASSDTGTRADTQYF.

This clone has just a few counts. The read gets to within 3 residues of the CDR3 end, and the germline J gene fills in the rest. The chain combines TRBV18 with TRBJ2-7; the match to TRBD1 covers 7 bases. The CDR3 is 15 amino acids. CDR1 KGHSH and CDR2 LQKENI come from the germline V gene. J was trimmed by 4 bases and V by 4 bases; bases with no gene match: 10. The CDR3 DNA, read in part, is TGTGCCAGCTCACACGAATTGGGACAGAAGTACGAG. Protein: CASSHELGQKYE. The whole CDR3 reads CASSHELGQKYEQYF.

On this clone: The read falls 3 residues short of the CDR3 end, and the missing part is taken from the germline J gene. This chain uses TRBV5-1 with TRBJ2-5, with 8 bases fitting TRBD2. Germline V gene sequence: CDR1 SGHRS, CDR2 YFSETQ. V was pared by 0 bases and J by 2 bases, with 6 bases of the junction left unmatched. This CDR3 comprises 16 residues. Partial CDR3 DNA: TGCGCCAGCAGCTTGGTGGTAGCGGGACATCAAGAGACC. It encodes CASSLVVAGHQET. The CDR3, in full, reads CASSLVVAGHQETQYF.

The sample holds a few counts of this clone. CDR3 amino acids: CASSSTGVSYNEQFF. Partial CDR3 DNA: TGTGCCAGCAGCTCGACAGGTGTATCCTACAATGAG. This chain joins TRBV7-8 and TRBJ2-1; D is possibly TRBD1 (6 bases). The sequenced fragment ends 3 residues before the CDR3 boundary, so the rest is inferred from the germline J gene. The germline CDR1 and CDR2 sequences are SGHVS and FQNEAQ. This CDR3 comprises 15 residues. Trimming removed 4 bases at V and 1 base at J, with 11 bases between.

Notes on this clone: With the read ending 3 residues before the CDR3 end, the germline J gene is used to fill in that end. The V and J genes are TRBV18 and TRBJ2-3; D unclear. The CDR3 runs to 15 residues. Germline V gene data show CDR1 as KGHSH and CDR2 as LQKENI. Trimming stripped 6 bases from V and 2 bases from J, with 15 bases between. CDR3 DNA, as far as it was read: TGTGCCAGCTCGCCTCCCTACGGGTTCACAGATACG. Residues: CASSPPYGFTDT. The entire CDR3 protein reads CASSPPYGFTDTQYF.

Regarding this clone: The CDR3 is cut off 3 residues early in the read; its end comes from the germline J gene. The chain recombines TRBV2 with TRBJ1-2; 8 nucleotides agree with TRBD1. V lost 8 bases to trimming and J lost 4 bases; unmatched junction nucleotides: 3. The CDR3 sequence is 12 residues long. Germline V lookup: CDR1 SNHLY, CDR2 FYNNEI. CDR3 bases read: TGTGCCAGCGGAGACAGGGGCTATGGC. Protein product: CASGDRGYG. The whole CDR3 sequence is CASGDRGYGYTF.